This T cell receptor (beta chain) was obtained from a study of blood T cells in healthy people across ages. A J-beta primer mix and a sample-barcoded 5' primer were used in a second PCR of about 7 to 12 cycles. One entry per CDR3 protein results from TCRdb running MiXCR on the 5' RACE reads. This sample has some 1.8 million distinct CDR3 sequences, with 35% to 50% found just once. Study results and caveats: CMV infection status of these donors was not known. Using unsorted PBMCs precluded a conclusive naive versus antigen-experienced comparison.

The sample, 9 to 10 milliliters of peripheral blood, was drawn from each donor. V shed 6 bases and J 7 bases; nucleotides not matched to a gene: 16. The CDR3 is 16 amino acids. Germline loops: CDR1 MNHEY, CDR2 SMNVEV (reference sequence). About this clonotype itself: The antigen remains unidentified.

The source is a human donor in good health. The sequenced sample was blood. J is TRBJ2-7 and V is TRBV27; 9 bases are a match to TRBD1. The chain's CDR3 is CASRRTGTGRGREQYF. The DNA for the CDR3 is TGTGCCAGCAGGCGGACCGGGACAGGGCGGGGTAGGGAGCAGTACTTC.